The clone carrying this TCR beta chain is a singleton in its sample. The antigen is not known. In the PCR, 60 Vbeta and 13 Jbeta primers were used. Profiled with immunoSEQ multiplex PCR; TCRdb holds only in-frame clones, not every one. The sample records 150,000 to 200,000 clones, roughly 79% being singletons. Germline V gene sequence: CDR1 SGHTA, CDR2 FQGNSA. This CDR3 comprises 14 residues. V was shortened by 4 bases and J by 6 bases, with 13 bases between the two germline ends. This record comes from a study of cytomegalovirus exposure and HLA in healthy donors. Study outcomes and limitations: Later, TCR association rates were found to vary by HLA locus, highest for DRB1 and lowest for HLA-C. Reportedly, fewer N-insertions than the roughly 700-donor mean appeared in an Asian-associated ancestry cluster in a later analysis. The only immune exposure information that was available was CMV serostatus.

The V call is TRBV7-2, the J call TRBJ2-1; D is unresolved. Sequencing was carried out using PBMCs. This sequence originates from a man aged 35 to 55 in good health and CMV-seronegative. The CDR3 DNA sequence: TGTGCCAGCAGCTCACAGTCCCGTGGCAATGAGCAGTTCTTC. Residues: CASSSQSRGNEQFF.